These 6 T cell receptor beta chains originate from one sample sequenced in a study of blood T cell repertoires in COVID-19. The method was immunoSEQ multiplex PCR; TCRdb's version includes in-frame clones alone and lacks a portion of them. The table has hundreds of thousands of clones, less than 90% seen once. The sample taken for sequencing was peripheral blood. Receptors originate from a man aged 25-45 years with active or convalescent COVID-19.

The chain carries TRBV9 and TRBJ2-7; TRBD1 is a possible D gene (6 bases). The V end lost 1 base, the J end lost 1 base, and 9 bases lay between the germline ends. This CDR3 has 14 residues. Germline V gene sequence: CDR1 SGDLS, CDR2 YYNGEE. The CDR3 region is CASSVRGTSYEQYF. CDR3 nucleotide sequence: TGTGCCAGCAGCGTAAGAGGGACATCCTACGAGCAGTACTTC.

J is TRBJ1-2 and V is TRBV5-1; D gene ambiguous. V was shortened by 7 bases and J by 0 bases, with 10 bases between the two germline ends. CDR1 and CDR2 from the germline V gene are SGHRS and YFSETQ. There are 13 residues in the CDR3. CDR3 loop: CASSAGSNYGYTF. CDR3 bases: TGCGCCAGCTCCGCAGGCTCTAACTATGGCTACACCTTC.

V is TRBV28 and J is TRBJ2-4; D may be TRBD2 (6 bases). Germline CDR1 MDHEN, CDR2 SYDVKM. V lost 10 bases, J lost 0 bases, and 22 bases lay in between. The CDR3 is made up of 17 amino acids. CDR3: CATWGEAGPIAKNIQYF. The CDR3 DNA follows: TGTGCCACCTGGGGCGAGGCGGGGCCCATAGCCAAAAACATTCAGTACTTC. Together with reference TRBV28 and TRBJ2-4, the CDR3 gives the full variable domain: DVKVTQSSRYLVKRTGEKVFLECVQDMDHENMFWYRQDPGLGLRLIYFSYDVKMKEKGDIPEGYSVSREKKERFSLILESASTNQTSMYLCATWGEAGPIAKNIQYFGAGTRLSVL.

This clone was counted many times. The sample holds other DNA sequences that translate to the same CDR3. V is TRBV5-1 and J is TRBJ2-7; 7 bases match TRBD1. J was trimmed by 0 bases and V by 0 bases; bases with no gene match: 6. CDR3 length: 16 amino acids. Germline CDR1 and CDR2: SGHRS and YFSETQ. The CDR3 coding sequence is TGCGCCAGCAGCTTGGGACACCGGGACAGCTCCTACGAGCAGTACTTC. This codes for CASSLGHRDSSYEQYF.

The chain uses TRBV15 and TRBJ2-1; tentative D call: TRBD1 (6 bases). Per germline, CDR1 LNHNV and CDR2 YYDKDF (reference sequence). This CDR3 spans 16 amino acids. With 1 base removed from V and 2 bases from J, the gap between germline ends came to 12 bases. The CDR3: CATSRVMAGAYNEQFF. The CDR3 nucleotides read TGTGCCACCAGCAGAGTTATGGCAGGGGCCTACAATGAGCAGTTCTTC.

This sequence joins TRBV7-9 and TRBJ1-1, with TRBD1 matching over 7 bases. This CDR3 has 14 residues. J was trimmed by 4 bases and V by 3 bases; bases with no gene match: 5. Germline CDR1 is SEHNR and CDR2 is FQNEAQ (reference sequence). The CDR3 DNA is TGTGCCAGCAGCTTGGCCACAGGGGCCACTGAAGCTTTCTTT. Its translation is CASSLATGATEAFF.